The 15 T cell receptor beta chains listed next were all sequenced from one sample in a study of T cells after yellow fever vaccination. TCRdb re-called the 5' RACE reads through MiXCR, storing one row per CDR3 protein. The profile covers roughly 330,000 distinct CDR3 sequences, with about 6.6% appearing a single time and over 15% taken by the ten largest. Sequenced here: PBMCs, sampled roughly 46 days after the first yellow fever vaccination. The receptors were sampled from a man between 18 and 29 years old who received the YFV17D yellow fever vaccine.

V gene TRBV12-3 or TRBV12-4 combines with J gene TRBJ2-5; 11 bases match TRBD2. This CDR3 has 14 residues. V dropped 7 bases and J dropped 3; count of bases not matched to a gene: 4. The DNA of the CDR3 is TGTGCCAGCAAAGAGACTAGCGGGAAAGAGACCCAGTACTTC. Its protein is CASKETSGKETQYF.

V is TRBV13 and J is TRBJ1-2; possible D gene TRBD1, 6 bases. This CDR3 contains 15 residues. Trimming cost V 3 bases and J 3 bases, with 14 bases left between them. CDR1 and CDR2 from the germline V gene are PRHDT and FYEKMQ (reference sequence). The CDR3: CASSFGDRIDYGYTF. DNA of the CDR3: TGTGCCAGCAGCTTTGGTGACAGGATTGACTATGGCTACACCTTC.

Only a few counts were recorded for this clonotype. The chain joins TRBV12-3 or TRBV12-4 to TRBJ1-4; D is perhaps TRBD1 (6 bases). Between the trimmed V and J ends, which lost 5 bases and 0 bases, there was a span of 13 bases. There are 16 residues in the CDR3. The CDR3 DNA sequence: TGTGCCAGCAGTCCGTTCGGGGGCGCAACTAATGAAAAACTGTTTTTT. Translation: CASSPFGGATNEKLFF.

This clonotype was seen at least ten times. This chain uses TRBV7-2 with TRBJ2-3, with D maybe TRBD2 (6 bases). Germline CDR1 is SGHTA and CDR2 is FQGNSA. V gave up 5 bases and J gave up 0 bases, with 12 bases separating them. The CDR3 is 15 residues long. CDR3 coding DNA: TGTGCCAGCAGCCCCTCTGGGGGGAGCACAGATACGCAGTATTTT. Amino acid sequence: CASSPSGGSTDTQYF.

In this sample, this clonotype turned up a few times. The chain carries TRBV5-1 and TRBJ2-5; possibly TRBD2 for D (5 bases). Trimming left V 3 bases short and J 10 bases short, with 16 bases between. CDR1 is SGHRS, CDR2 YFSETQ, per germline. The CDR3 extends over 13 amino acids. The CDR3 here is CASSWGSGVDQYF. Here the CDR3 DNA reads TGCGCCAGCAGCTGGGGAAGCGGTGTGGACCAGTACTTC.

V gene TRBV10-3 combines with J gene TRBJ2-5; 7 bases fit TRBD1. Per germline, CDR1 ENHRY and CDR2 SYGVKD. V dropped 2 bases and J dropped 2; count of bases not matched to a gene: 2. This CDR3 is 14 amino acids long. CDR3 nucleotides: TGTGCCATCAGTGAGGGACAGGCACAAGAGACCCAGTACTTC. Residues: CAISEGQAQETQYF.

CDR3 bases: TGTGCCAGTAGTATAGGGACAGGGGCCTACAATGAGCAGTTCTTC. Amino acids: CASSIGTGAYNEQFF. This chain uses TRBV19 with TRBJ2-1; TRBD1 matches at 9 bases. Unmatched junction bases numbered 0, after V lost 1 base and J lost 2 bases. The germline V gene has CDR1 LNHDA and CDR2 SQIVND (reference sequence). The CDR3 has 15 residues.

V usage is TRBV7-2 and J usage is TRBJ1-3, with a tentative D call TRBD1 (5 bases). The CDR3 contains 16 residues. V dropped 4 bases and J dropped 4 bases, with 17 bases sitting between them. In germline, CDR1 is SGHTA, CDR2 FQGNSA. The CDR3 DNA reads TGTGCCAGCAGCTGGAAGGGGCCTGGAGCCGGAAACACCATATATTTT. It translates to CASSWKGPGAGNTIYF.

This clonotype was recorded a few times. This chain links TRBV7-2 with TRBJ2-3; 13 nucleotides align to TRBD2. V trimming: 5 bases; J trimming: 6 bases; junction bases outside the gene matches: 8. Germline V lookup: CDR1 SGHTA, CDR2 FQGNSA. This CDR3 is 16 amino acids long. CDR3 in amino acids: CASSPGTSGEVDTQYF. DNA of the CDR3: TGTGCCAGCAGCCCGGGGACTAGCGGGGAAGTGGATACGCAGTATTTT.

The CDR3 region is CASSLRALLYSYEQYF. DNA for the CDR3: TGTGCCAGCAGCTTGAGAGCCCTCCTTTACTCCTACGAGCAGTACTTC. This chain uses TRBV5-6 with TRBJ2-7, with D unclear. This CDR3 is built from 16 residues. V gave up 1 base and J gave up 0 bases, with 14 bases separating them. Germline V CDR1 and CDR2: SGHDT, YYEEEE.

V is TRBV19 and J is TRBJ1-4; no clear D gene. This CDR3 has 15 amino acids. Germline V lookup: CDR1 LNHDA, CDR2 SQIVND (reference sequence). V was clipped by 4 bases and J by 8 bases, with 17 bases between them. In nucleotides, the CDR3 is TGTGCCAGTAGTACCTCGGCCGTGGGAGTGGAAAAACTGTTTTTT. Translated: CASSTSAVGVEKLFF.

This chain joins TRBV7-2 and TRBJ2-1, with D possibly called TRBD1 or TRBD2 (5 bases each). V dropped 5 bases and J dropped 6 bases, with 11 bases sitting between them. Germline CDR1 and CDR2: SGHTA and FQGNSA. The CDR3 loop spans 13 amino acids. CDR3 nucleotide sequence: TGTGCCAGCAGCACCTCGAGGGGCAATGAGCAGTTCTTC. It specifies CASSTSRGNEQFF.

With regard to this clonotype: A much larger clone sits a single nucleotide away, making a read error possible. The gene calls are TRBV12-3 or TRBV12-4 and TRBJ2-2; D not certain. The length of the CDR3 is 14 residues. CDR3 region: CATSFALNTGELFF. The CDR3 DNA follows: TGTGCCACCAGTTTCGCCCTGAACACCGGGGAGCTGTTTTTT.

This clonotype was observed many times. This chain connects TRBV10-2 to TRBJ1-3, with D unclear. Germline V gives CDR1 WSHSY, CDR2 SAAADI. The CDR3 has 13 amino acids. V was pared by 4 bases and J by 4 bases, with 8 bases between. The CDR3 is CASSVTEGNTIYF. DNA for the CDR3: TGCGCCAGCAGTGTGACGGAGGGAAACACCATATATTTT.

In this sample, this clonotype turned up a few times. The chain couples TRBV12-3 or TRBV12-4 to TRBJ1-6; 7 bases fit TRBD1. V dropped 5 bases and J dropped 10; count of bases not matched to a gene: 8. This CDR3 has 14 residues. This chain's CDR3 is CASSTTGTRSPLHF. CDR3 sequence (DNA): TGTGCCAGCAGTACGACAGGGACGAGATCACCCCTCCACTTT.